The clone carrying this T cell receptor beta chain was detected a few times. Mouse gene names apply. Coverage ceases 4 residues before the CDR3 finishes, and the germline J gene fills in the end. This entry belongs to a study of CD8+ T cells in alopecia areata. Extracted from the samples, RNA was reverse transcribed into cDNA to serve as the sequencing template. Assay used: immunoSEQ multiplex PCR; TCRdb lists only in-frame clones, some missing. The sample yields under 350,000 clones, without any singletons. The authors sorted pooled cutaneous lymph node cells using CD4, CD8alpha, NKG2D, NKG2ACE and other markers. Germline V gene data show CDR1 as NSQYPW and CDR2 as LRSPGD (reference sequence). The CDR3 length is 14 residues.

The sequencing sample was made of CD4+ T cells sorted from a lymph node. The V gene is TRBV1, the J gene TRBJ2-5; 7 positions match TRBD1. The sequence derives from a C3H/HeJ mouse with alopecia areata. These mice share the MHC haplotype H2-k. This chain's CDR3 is CTCSAEGTVDTQYF. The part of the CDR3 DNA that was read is TGCACCTGCAGTGCAGAAGGGACAGTAGAC.